The T cell receptor (beta chain) under discussion was sequenced for a study of tumor T cells in aggressive B-cell lymphoma listed by TCRdb under 2017. Of note for this clone: Its antigen is unknown. Base qualities are not provided; no much larger clone lies one nucleotide away.

Library generation was performed with the immunoSEQ multiplex PCR assay. TCRdb's version of the immuneACCESS table is confined to in-frame rearrangements and falls short of the full clone set. An unresolved V gene accounts for under half of the shortfall where checked; the remainder is of unknown origin. This sample holds approximately 11,000 clones; around 90% were observed only once. The ten largest account for about 3% of the sample. At the junction V is shortened by 1 base and J by 7 bases, with 8 bases in between. The germline V gene (reference sequence) supplies CDR1 LNHNV and CDR2 YYDKDF. Including cysteine and phenylalanine, the CDR3 has 13 amino acids. The entry retains the CDR3 DNA only, 39 bases that are in frame from base 1.

Material for sequencing was tumor tissue. The chain links TRBV15 with TRBJ2-1; 6 matching bases give a weak D call of TRBD1. The sequence was obtained from an adult with diffuse large B cell lymphoma. This receptor has the CDR3 CATSRGDRNEQFF. Here is the DNA: TGTGCCACCAGCAGAGGCGACAGGAATGAGCAGTTCTTC. The full variable domain, completed from the reference TRBV15 and TRBJ2-1 proteins outside the CDR3, reads DAMVIQNPRYQVTQFGKPVTLSCSQTLNHNVMYWYQQKSSQAPKLLFHYYDKDFNNEADTPDNFQSRRPNTSFCFLDIRSPGLGDTAMYLCATSRGDRNEQFFGPGTRLTVL.